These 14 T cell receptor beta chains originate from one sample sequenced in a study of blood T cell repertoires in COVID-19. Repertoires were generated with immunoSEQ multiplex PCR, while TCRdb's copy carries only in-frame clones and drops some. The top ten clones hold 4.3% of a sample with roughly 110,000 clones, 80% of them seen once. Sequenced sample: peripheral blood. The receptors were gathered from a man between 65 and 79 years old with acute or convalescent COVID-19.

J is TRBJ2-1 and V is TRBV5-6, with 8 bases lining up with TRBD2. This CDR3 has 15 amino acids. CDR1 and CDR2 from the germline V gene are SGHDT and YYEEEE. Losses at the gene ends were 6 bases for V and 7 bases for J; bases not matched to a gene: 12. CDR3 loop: CASTRGGRLGNEQFF. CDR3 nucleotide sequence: TGTGCCAGCACCCGGGGGGGCCGGTTAGGGAATGAGCAGTTCTTC.

CDR3 sequence (DNA): TGTGCCAGCAGTGGGACTCGCACAGATACGCAGTATTTT. It is translated as CASSGTRTDTQYF. This chain links TRBV2 with TRBJ2-3; TRBD2 might be the D (5 bases). This CDR3 contains 13 residues. Germline V gives CDR1 SNHLY, CDR2 FYNNEI. Trimming stripped 4 bases from V and 1 base from J, with 6 bases between.

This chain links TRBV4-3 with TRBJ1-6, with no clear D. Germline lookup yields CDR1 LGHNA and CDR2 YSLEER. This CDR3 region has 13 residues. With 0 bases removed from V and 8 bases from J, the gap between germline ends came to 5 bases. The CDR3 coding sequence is TGCGCCAGCAGCCAAGATTCGGATTCACCCCTCCACTTT. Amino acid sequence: CASSQDSDSPLHF.

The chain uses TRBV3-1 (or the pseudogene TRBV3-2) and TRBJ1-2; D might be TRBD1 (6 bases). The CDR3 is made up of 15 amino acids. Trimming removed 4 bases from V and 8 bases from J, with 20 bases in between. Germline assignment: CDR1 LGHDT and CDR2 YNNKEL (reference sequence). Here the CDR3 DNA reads TGTGCCAGCAGCCTGAAACAGGGTAAGGCGGGCGGCTACACCTTC. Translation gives CASSLKQGKAGGYTF.

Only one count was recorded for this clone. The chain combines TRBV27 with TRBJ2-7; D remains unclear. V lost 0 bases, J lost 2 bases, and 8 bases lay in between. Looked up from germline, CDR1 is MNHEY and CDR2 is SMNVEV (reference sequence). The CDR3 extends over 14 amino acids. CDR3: CASSLSRLTYEQYF. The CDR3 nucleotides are TGTGCCAGCAGTTTATCGAGGCTAACCTACGAGCAGTACTTC.

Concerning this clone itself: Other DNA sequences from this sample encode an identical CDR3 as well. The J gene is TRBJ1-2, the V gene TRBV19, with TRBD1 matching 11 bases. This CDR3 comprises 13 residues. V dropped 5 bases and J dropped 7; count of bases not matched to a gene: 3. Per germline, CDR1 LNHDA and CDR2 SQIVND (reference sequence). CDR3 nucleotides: TGTGCCAGTAGTCTAGGACAGGGGGCTGGCTACACCTTC. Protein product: CASSLGQGAGYTF.

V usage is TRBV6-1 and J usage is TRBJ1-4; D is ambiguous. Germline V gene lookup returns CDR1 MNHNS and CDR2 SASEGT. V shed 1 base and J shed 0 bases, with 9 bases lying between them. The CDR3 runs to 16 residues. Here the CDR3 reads CASSEGKTTTNEKLFF. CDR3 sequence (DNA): TGTGCCAGCAGTGAAGGAAAAACAACAACTAATGAAAAACTGTTTTTT.

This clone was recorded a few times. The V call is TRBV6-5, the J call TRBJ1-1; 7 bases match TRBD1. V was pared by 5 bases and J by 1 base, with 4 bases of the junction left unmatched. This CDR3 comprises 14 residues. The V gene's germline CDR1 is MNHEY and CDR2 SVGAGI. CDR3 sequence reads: CASSTGQENTEAFF. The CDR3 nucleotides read TGTGCCAGCAGTACCGGACAGGAGAACACTGAAGCTTTCTTT.

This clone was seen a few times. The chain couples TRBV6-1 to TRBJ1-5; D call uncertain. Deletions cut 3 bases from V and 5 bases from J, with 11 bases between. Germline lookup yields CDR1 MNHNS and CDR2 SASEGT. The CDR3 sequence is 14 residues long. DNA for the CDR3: TGTGCCAGCAGTGACGACGGGATATATCAGCCCCAGCATTTT. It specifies CASSDDGIYQPQHF.

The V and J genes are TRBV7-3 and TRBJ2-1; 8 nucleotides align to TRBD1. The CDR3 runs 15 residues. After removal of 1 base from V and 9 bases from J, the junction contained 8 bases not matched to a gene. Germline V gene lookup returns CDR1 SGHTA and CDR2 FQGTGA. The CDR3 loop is CASSLRGQGIGEQFF. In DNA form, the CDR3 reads TGTGCCAGCAGCTTAAGAGGACAGGGCATTGGTGAGCAGTTCTTC.

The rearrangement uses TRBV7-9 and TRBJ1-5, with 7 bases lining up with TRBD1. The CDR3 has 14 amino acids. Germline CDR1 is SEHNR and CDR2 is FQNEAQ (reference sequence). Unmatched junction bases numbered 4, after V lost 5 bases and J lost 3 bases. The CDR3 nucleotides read TGTGCCAGCAGCCGGGGACAGTACAATCAGCCCCAGCATTTT. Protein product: CASSRGQYNQPQHF.

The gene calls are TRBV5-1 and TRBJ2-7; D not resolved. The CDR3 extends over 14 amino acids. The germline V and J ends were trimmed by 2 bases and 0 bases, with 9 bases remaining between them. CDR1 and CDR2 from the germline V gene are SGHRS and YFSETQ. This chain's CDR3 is CASSLQTSSYEQYF. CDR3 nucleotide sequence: TGCGCCAGCAGCTTACAGACAAGCTCCTACGAGCAGTACTTC.

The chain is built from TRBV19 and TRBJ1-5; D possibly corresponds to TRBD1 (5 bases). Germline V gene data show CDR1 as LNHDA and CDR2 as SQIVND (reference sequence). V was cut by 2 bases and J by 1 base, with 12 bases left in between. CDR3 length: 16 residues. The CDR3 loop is CASSITAGLSNQPQHF. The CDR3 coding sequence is TGTGCCAGTAGTATAACGGCAGGGTTGAGCAATCAGCCCCAGCATTTT.

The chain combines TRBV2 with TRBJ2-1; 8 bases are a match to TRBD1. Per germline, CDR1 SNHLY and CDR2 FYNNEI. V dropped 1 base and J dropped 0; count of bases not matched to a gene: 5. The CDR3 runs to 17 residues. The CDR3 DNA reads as TGTGCCAGCAGTGAAGAGGACAGGGCTGACTCCTACAATGAGCAGTTCTTC. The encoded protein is CASSEEDRADSYNEQFF.